Presented here are 27 T cell receptor beta chains from one specimen sequenced in a study of blood T cell repertoires in COVID-19. Using immunoSEQ multiplex PCR, the repertoire was profiled, and TCRdb retains in-frame clones only, with some absent. The sample shows 210,000 or so clones, nearly 90% of them seen only once. Sample: peripheral blood. These receptors came from a man aged 45-65 years with acute or convalescent COVID-19.

The rearrangement joins TRBV7-9 to TRBJ1-3, with D unresolved. CDR1 SEHNR and CDR2 FQNEAQ come from the germline V gene (reference sequence). The V and J ends lost 8 bases and 0 bases respectively, with 8 bases between them. The CDR3 extends over 13 amino acids. The CDR3, as DNA: TGTGCCAGCGGGCAGAGCTCTGGAAACACCATATATTTT. Translation: CASGQSSGNTIYF.

This CDR3 is CASSLGTERPYEQYV. DNA of the CDR3: TGTGCCAGCTCACTCGGGACAGAGAGGCCTTACGAGCAGTACGTC. The chain combines TRBV18 with TRBJ2-7; 7 positions match TRBD1. Germline CDR1 reads KGHSH; CDR2 reads LQKENI. The V segment lost 4 bases and the J segment 4 bases; nucleotides outside the gene matches: 10. CDR3 size: 15 residues.

This clone has just a few counts. The rearrangement links TRBV18 to TRBJ1-2, with 8 bases identical to TRBD1. The CDR3 length is 13 residues. The V and J ends lost 3 bases and 7 bases, in that order; junction bases with no gene match: 4. CDR1 and CDR2 (germline): KGHSH, LQKENI. CDR3 in amino acids: CASSPDREAGYTF. For the CDR3, the DNA is TGTGCCAGCTCACCGGACAGGGAGGCTGGCTACACCTTC.

Only one count was recorded for this clone. The chain combines TRBV7-9 with TRBJ1-2, with D possibly being TRBD1 (5 bases). This CDR3 is 11 amino acids long. The ends were cut back, 7 bases at V and 5 bases at J, with 8 bases in the middle. The germline gives CDR1 SEHNR, CDR2 FQNEAQ (reference sequence). CDR3 nucleotides: TGTGCCAGCACGGGGGGGTATGGCTACACCTTC. It is translated as CASTGGYGYTF.

This rearrangement joins TRBV18 to TRBJ2-3, with D possibly matching TRBD2 (5 bases). Trimming stripped 3 bases from V and 3 bases from J, with 7 bases between. Germline CDR1 and CDR2: KGHSH and LQKENI. The CDR3 runs 13 residues. The CDR3 loop is CASSPGITDTQYF. The CDR3 nucleotides read TGTGCCAGCTCACCCGGGATAACAGATACGCAGTATTTT.

J is TRBJ2-2 and V is TRBV6-4; the match to TRBD1 covers 10 bases. V lost 2 bases, J lost 4 bases, and 1 base stayed unmatched. In germline, CDR1 is MRHNA, CDR2 SNTAGT. The CDR3 covers 15 residues. CDR3 sequence: CASSDRTGGTGELFF. DNA for the CDR3: TGTGCCAGCAGTGACCGGACAGGGGGCACCGGGGAGCTGTTTTTT.

This clone was seen only once. The chain joins TRBV3-1 (or the pseudogene TRBV3-2) to TRBJ1-2, with 8 bases lining up with TRBD1. The V and J ends lost 5 bases and 0 bases, in that order; junction bases with no gene match: 5. The CDR3 runs 15 residues. Per the germline V gene, CDR1 is LGHDT and CDR2 is YNNKEL (reference sequence). The CDR3 protein is CASSSSGQANYGYTF. The CDR3 nucleotides read TGTGCCAGCAGCTCCTCGGGACAGGCTAACTATGGCTACACCTTC.

The chain has TRBV4-2 and TRBJ1-5; weak D call: TRBD1 (5 bases). Germline-derived CDR1 and CDR2 are LGHNA and YNFKEQ. The CDR3 consists of 13 residues. V was cut by 0 bases and J by 7 bases, with 7 bases left in between. The CDR3 reads CASSQDGQQPQHF. As DNA, the CDR3 is TGTGCCAGCAGCCAAGACGGACAACAGCCCCAGCATTTT.

The chain uses TRBV19 and TRBJ1-1, with a tentative D call TRBD1 (6 bases). CDR3 length: 11 amino acids. Trimming removed 4 bases from V and 7 bases from J, with 7 bases in between. The germline V gene encodes CDR1 LNHDA and CDR2 SQIVND (reference sequence). DNA of the CDR3: TGTGCCAGTAGTAGAGGGGGTGAAGCTTTCTTT. It specifies CASSRGGEAFF.

The CDR3 is CASSTVFLSEQYV. The CDR3 nucleotides read TGTGCCAGCAGCACAGTCTTCTTAAGTGAGCAGTACGTC. The V gene is TRBV28, the J gene TRBJ2-7; D uncertain. Looked up from germline, CDR1 is MDHEN and CDR2 is SYDVKM. The V and J ends lost 6 bases and 7 bases respectively, with 16 bases between them. The CDR3 spans 13 residues.

The chain is built from TRBV4-1 and TRBJ2-3, with TRBD1 identical over 9 bases. V trimming: 3 bases; J trimming: 8 bases; junction bases outside the gene matches: 9. Per germline, CDR1 MGHRA and CDR2 YSYEKL. The CDR3 extends over 15 amino acids. CDR3 protein: CASSQDRGPQGTQYF. Written as DNA, the CDR3 is TGCGCCAGCAGCCAGGACAGGGGACCCCAGGGTACGCAGTATTTT.

The rearrangement links TRBV7-2 to TRBJ2-7, with 8 bases that match TRBD2. Germline V gives CDR1 SGHTA, CDR2 FQGNSA. The V gene end was trimmed by 3 bases and the J gene end by 6 bases; junction bases not matched to a gene: 13. CDR3 length: 16 residues. The CDR3 DNA sequence: TGTGCCAGCAGCTTTGAGGGGGGACTAGATATCGGCGAGCAGTACTTC. Translating it yields CASSFEGGLDIGEQYF.

The rearrangement uses TRBV27 and TRBJ2-5, with unresolved D. Between the trimmed V and J ends, which lost 6 bases and 4 bases, there was a span of 21 bases. CDR1 is MNHEY and CDR2 is SMNVEV in the germline V gene (reference sequence). The CDR3 is made up of 16 amino acids. CDR3 sequence reads: CASSPLTEISGETQYF. In nucleotides, the CDR3 is TGTGCCAGCAGCCCACTAACGGAGATCTCTGGAGAGACCCAGTACTTC.

V and J are TRBV3-1 (or the pseudogene TRBV3-2) and TRBJ2-3, with TRBD1 identical over 8 bases. The junction had 5 bases not matched to a gene; V was cut back by 2 bases and J by 4 bases. The length of the CDR3 is 15 residues. The V gene's germline CDR1 is LGHDT and CDR2 YNNKEL (reference sequence). CDR3 in amino acids: CASSQKDREPDTQYF. The CDR3 DNA reads as TGTGCCAGCAGCCAAAAGGACAGGGAACCAGATACGCAGTATTTT.

The J gene is TRBJ2-5, the V gene TRBV3-1 (or the pseudogene TRBV3-2), with D tentatively TRBD1 (6 bases). The CDR3 contains 15 residues. Germline assignment: CDR1 LGHDT and CDR2 YNNKEL (reference sequence). V was clipped by 2 bases and J by 0 bases, with 10 bases between them. CDR3 nucleotide sequence: TGTGCCAGCAGCCAATGGGGGCGGGACCAAGAGACCCAGTACTTC. It is translated as CASSQWGRDQETQYF.

The chain links TRBV30 to TRBJ1-2; D perhaps matches TRBD1 (6 bases). The CDR3 covers 13 residues. Deletions cut 0 bases from V and 7 bases from J, with 12 bases between. The germline V gene encodes CDR1 GTSNPN and CDR2 SVGIG (reference sequence). The CDR3: CAWSVPGARGYTF. DNA for the CDR3: TGTGCCTGGAGTGTACCAGGGGCGCGTGGCTACACCTTC.

The chain combines TRBV9 with TRBJ1-3, with 12 bases lining up with TRBD1. Unmatched junction bases numbered 10, after V lost 3 bases and J lost 3 bases. Per the germline V gene, CDR1 is SGDLS and CDR2 is YYNGEE. The CDR3 spans 18 residues. The CDR3 nucleotides are TGTGCCAGCAGCGCGGATCGGGACAGGGGGCTTGATGGAAACACCATATATTTT. Residues: CASSADRDRGLDGNTIYF.

The chain uses TRBV28 and TRBJ2-7; D ambiguous. Germline assignment: CDR1 MDHEN and CDR2 SYDVKM. CDR3 length equals 11 residues. The V end was cut by 3 bases, the J end by 5 bases, with 5 bases between. Here the CDR3 reads CASSFFNEQYF. The DNA for the CDR3 is TGTGCCAGCAGTTTTTTTAACGAGCAGTACTTC.

This clone was seen a single time. This sequence joins TRBV27 and TRBJ2-7; TRBD2 agrees at 8 bases. There are 14 residues in the CDR3. Germline V gene lookup returns CDR1 MNHEY and CDR2 SMNVEV (reference sequence). V trimming: 4 bases; J trimming: 0 bases; junction bases outside the gene matches: 2. CDR3 nucleotide sequence: TGTGCCAGCAGTTACGCGGGAGGCTCCTACGAGCAGTACTTC. This codes for CASSYAGGSYEQYF.

J is TRBJ1-5 and V is TRBV28, with D perhaps matching TRBD1 (6 bases). Germline V lookup: CDR1 MDHEN, CDR2 SYDVKM. The ends were cut back, 3 bases at V and 7 bases at J, with 19 bases in the middle. The CDR3 totals 16 residues. CDR3 region: CASSLRQGSPGQPQHF. The CDR3 DNA reads TGTGCCAGCAGTTTGAGGCAGGGGTCCCCAGGGCAGCCCCAGCATTTT. The variable domain in full, completed from reference TRBV28 and TRBJ1-5, reads DVKVTQSSRYLVKRTGEKVFLECVQDMDHENMFWYRQDPGLGLRLIYFSYDVKMKEKGDIPEGYSVSREKKERFSLILESASTNQTSMYLCASSLRQGSPGQPQHFGDGTRLSIL.

This clone has only one observation. The genes are TRBV6-5 and TRBJ2-1; 9 bases line up with TRBD2. Unmatched junction bases numbered 3, after V lost 0 bases and J lost 6 bases. The CDR3 contains 15 residues. From germline, CDR1 is MNHEY and CDR2 SVGAGI. CDR3 DNA sequence: TGTGCCAGCAGTTACTCGGCTAGCGGGGTCAATGAGCAGTTCTTC. Translating it yields CASSYSASGVNEQFF.

This chain uses TRBV4-3 with TRBJ1-5; D not resolved. CDR1 and CDR2 (germline): LGHNA, YSLEER. CDR3 length: 13 amino acids. V dropped 5 bases and J dropped 7 bases, with 12 bases sitting between them. CDR3 protein: CASSGWEGQPQHF. DNA for the CDR3: TGCGCCAGCAGCGGGTGGGAGGGACAGCCCCAGCATTTT.

V and J are TRBV19 and TRBJ2-7; 8 bases agree with TRBD1. Losses at the gene ends were 1 base for V and 2 bases for J; bases not matched to a gene: 4. In germline, CDR1 is LNHDA, CDR2 SQIVND (reference sequence). This CDR3 spans 15 amino acids. The CDR3 nucleotides read TGTGCCAGTAGTATAGGACAGGGGCCCCCCTACGAGCAGTACTTC. This codes for CASSIGQGPPYEQYF.

The count of this clone is one. The chain links TRBV5-1 to TRBJ2-5, with a tentative D call TRBD2 (5 bases). Per the germline V gene, CDR1 is SGHRS and CDR2 is YFSETQ. The V end was cut by 0 bases, the J end by 4 bases, with 10 bases between. CDR3 size: 14 residues. Here the CDR3 DNA reads TGCGCCAGCAGCTTGGGGCGGGTAGTAGAGACCCAGTACTTC. Translated: CASSLGRVVETQYF. Supplemented by reference TRBV5-1 and TRBJ2-5, the full variable domain reads KAGVTQTPRYLIKTRGQQVTLSCSPISGHRSVSWYQQTPGQGLQFLFEYFSETQRNKGNFPGRFSGRQFSNSRSEMNVSTLELGDSALYLCASSLGRVVETQYFGPGTRLLVL.

The rearrangement links TRBV6-2 or TRBV6-3 to TRBJ2-3; 16 nucleotides align to TRBD2. The junction had 4 bases not matched to a gene; V was cut back by 5 bases and J by 11 bases. The CDR3 has 14 residues. The germline V gene encodes CDR1 MNHEY and CDR2 SVGEGT. The CDR3 DNA follows: TGTGCCAGCAGTACGGGACTAGCGGGGGGGCTGCAGTATTTT. Protein: CASSTGLAGGLQYF.

This clone was counted a few times. This chain connects TRBV19 to TRBJ1-1; D is possibly TRBD1 (5 bases). The CDR3 consists of 14 residues. Trimming shortened V by 6 bases and J by 6 bases, and 17 bases separated the two germline ends. Germline V gene sequence: CDR1 LNHDA, CDR2 SQIVND (reference sequence). The chain's CDR3 is CASSIAGGGSEAFF. As DNA, the CDR3 is TGTGCCAGTAGCATCGCGGGGGGGGGTTCTGAAGCTTTCTTT.

The chain is built from TRBV18 and TRBJ1-2; 7 bases agree with TRBD1. Trimming removed 2 bases from V and 8 bases from J; junction bases left unmatched: 8. Per germline, CDR1 KGHSH and CDR2 LQKENI. The CDR3 has 14 residues. DNA of the CDR3: TGTGCCAGCTCACCATCGACAGGGTTGGTGGGCTACACCTTC. It translates to CASSPSTGLVGYTF.